These T cell receptor beta chains were read from a single sample in a study of early T cells in non-severe SARS-CoV-2 infection. TCRdb reprocessed the 5' RACE reads with MiXCR, giving one entry per CDR3 protein. The data contain tens of thousands of distinct CDR3 sequences, around 11% of them singletons. The sample was whole blood. The receptors here all came from an adult who was a healthcare worker with PCR-confirmed SARS-CoV-2 infection or an uninfected control (not recorded which). CDR3s include the opening cysteine and the closing phenylalanine or tryptophan. The order of the fields is J gene, clone size, V gene, D gene, CDR3 DNA, CDR3 protein. The D gene is left open where the match is weak. Clone sizes are given selectively: once, few, many, or a class where the clone is expanded.

J gene: TRBJ1-1; clone size: many; V gene: TRBV5-8; D gene: NA; CDR3 DNA: TGTGCCAGCAGCTTAATGCTGAACACTGAAGCTTTCTTT; CDR3 protein: CASSLMLNTEAFF
J gene: TRBJ1-1; clone size: NA; V gene: TRBV4-3; D gene: NA; CDR3 DNA: TGCGCCAGCAGCCAAGACTACCGGGAGAGGTCTTTCTTT; CDR3 protein: CASSQDYRERSFF
J gene: TRBJ2-5; clone size: few; V gene: TRBV7-9; D gene: NA; CDR3 DNA: TGTGCCAGCAGCTTGATAGGGGGACAAGAGACCCAGTACTTC; CDR3 protein: CASSLIGGQETQYF
J gene: TRBJ2-4; clone size: many; V gene: TRBV2; D gene: TRBD1; CDR3 DNA: TGTGCCAGCAGTGGACAGGGGTACAAAAACATTCAGTACTTC; CDR3 protein: CASSGQGYKNIQYF
J gene: TRBJ2-7; clone size: medium-sized; V gene: TRBV3-1; D gene: NA; CDR3 DNA: TGTGCCAGCAGCCCAAGCGGGACAACCTACGAGCAGTACTTC; CDR3 protein: CASSPSGTTYEQYF
J gene: TRBJ2-1; clone size: many; V gene: TRBV4-3; D gene: NA; CDR3 DNA: TGCGCCAGCAGCCAATTCAGCCTTGGTGAGCAGTTCTTC; CDR3 protein: CASSQFSLGEQFF
J gene: TRBJ2-1; clone size: many; V gene: TRBV5-6; D gene: NA; CDR3 DNA: TGTGCCAGCAGCTTTGGCCAAATCTACAATGAGCAGTTCTTC; CDR3 protein: CASSFGQIYNEQFF
J gene: TRBJ2-7; clone size: many; V gene: TRBV5-6; D gene: NA; CDR3 DNA: TGTGCCAGCAGCTTGCGCAGGGTGTCCTACGAGCAGTACTTC; CDR3 protein: CASSLRRVSYEQYF
J gene: TRBJ1-2; clone size: few; V gene: TRBV11-2; D gene: NA; CDR3 DNA: TGTGCCAGCAGCTCGAGGGGCGGTGCGGAAAGAGGCACCTTC; CDR3 protein: CASSSRGGAERGTF
J gene: TRBJ1-6; clone size: many; V gene: TRBV27; D gene: NA; CDR3 DNA: TGTGCCAGCAGGGATAGGCTACCACCCCTCCACTTT; CDR3 protein: CASRDRLPPLHF
J gene: TRBJ2-7; clone size: few; V gene: TRBV19; D gene: NA; CDR3 DNA: TGTGCCCCATTAAGAGTAGTAGCAGGAAGCTCCTACGAGCAGTACTTC; CDR3 protein: CAPLRVVAGSSYEQYF
J gene: TRBJ2-3; clone size: few; V gene: TRBV7-2; D gene: NA; CDR3 DNA: TGTGCCAGCAGCTTAGGGCGGCGGGGCCCCACAGATACGCAGTATTTT; CDR3 protein: CASSLGRRGPTDTQYF
J gene: TRBJ2-1; clone size: few; V gene: TRBV15; D gene: NA; CDR3 DNA: TGTGCCACCTCCCGGGGTATAGGAACGGGAGAGCAGTTCTTC; CDR3 protein: CATSRGIGTGEQFF
J gene: TRBJ1-1; clone size: NA; V gene: TRBV21-1; D gene: NA; CDR3 DNA: TGTGCCAGCAGCAACTTCGGACAAGAAGCTTTCTTT; CDR3 protein: CASSNFGQEAFF
J gene: TRBJ1-1; clone size: many; V gene: TRBV7-9; D gene: NA; CDR3 DNA: TGTGCCAGCAGCCAGACCGGAGGGAACACTGAAGCTTTCTTT; CDR3 protein: CASSQTGGNTEAFF
J gene: TRBJ2-1; clone size: many; V gene: TRBV5-4; D gene: TRBD2; CDR3 DNA: TGTGCCAGCAGCCCGGGGACTAGCGGGAGATACAATGAGCAGTTCTTC; CDR3 protein: CASSPGTSGRYNEQFF
J gene: TRBJ1-1; clone size: many; V gene: TRBV28; D gene: TRBD1; CDR3 DNA: TGTGCCAGCAGTTCCGCAGGGGGGCACACTGAAGCTTTCTTT; CDR3 protein: CASSSAGGHTEAFF
J gene: TRBJ1-5; clone size: few; V gene: TRBV7-8; D gene: TRBD1; CDR3 DNA: TGTGCCAGCAGCTTAGTAATCGGGGACAGCGGCAATCAGCCCCAGCATTTT; CDR3 protein: CASSLVIGDSGNQPQHF
J gene: TRBJ2-5; clone size: NA; V gene: TRBV11-2; D gene: NA; CDR3 DNA: TGTGCCAGCAGCTCCAGGACCCCCCCGACCCAGTACTTC; CDR3 protein: CASSSRTPPTQYF
J gene: TRBJ1-5; clone size: many; V gene: TRBV19; D gene: NA; CDR3 DNA: TGTGCCAGTAATACAGGGTGGCAGCCCCAGCATTTT; CDR3 protein: CASNTGWQPQHF
J gene: TRBJ2-7; clone size: NA; V gene: TRBV2; D gene: TRBD1; CDR3 DNA: TGTGCCAGCAGTGAAAGTGTACTGGGACAGGGCTTGAGGAAGCAGTACTTC; CDR3 protein: CASSESVLGQGLRKQYF
J gene: TRBJ2-1; clone size: NA; V gene: TRBV29-1; D gene: NA; CDR3 DNA: TGCAGCGTTGAGGGACCAGTGAACAATGAGCAGTTCTTC; CDR3 protein: CSVEGPVNNEQFF
J gene: TRBJ2-7; clone size: many; V gene: TRBV7-9; D gene: NA; CDR3 DNA: TGTGCCAGCAGCTTAGCCCCAACGATCCACTACGAGCAGTACTTC; CDR3 protein: CASSLAPTIHYEQYF
J gene: TRBJ2-3; clone size: many; V gene: TRBV24-1; D gene: TRBD1; CDR3 DNA: TGTGCCACCAGTGATTTGGAGGACAGGGGCGCGATTCTGGCAGATACGCAGTATTTT; CDR3 protein: CATSDLEDRGAILADTQYF
J gene: TRBJ1-6; clone size: NA; V gene: TRBV11-2; D gene: NA; CDR3 DNA: TGTGCCAGCAGCTTATTAACGGTGTGGGGACCGAGTAATTCACCCCTCCACTTT; CDR3 protein: CASSLLTVWGPSNSPLHF
J gene: TRBJ2-2; clone size: NA; V gene: TRBV12-3/TRBV12-4; D gene: TRBD2; CDR3 DNA: TGTGCCAGCAGTTTAAGCAGCGGGAGTAGATCCGGGGAGCTGTTTTTT; CDR3 protein: CASSLSSGSRSGELFF
J gene: TRBJ2-4; clone size: few; V gene: TRBV3-1; D gene: NA; CDR3 DNA: TGTGCCAGCAGCCAAGAGGTTAGAGGGTTGGCCAAAAACATTCAGTACTTC; CDR3 protein: CASSQEVRGLAKNIQYF
J gene: TRBJ1-5; clone size: few; V gene: TRBV10-3; D gene: TRBD1; CDR3 DNA: TGTGCCATCAGTGATGGCAGGGGGCTGGGGCAGCCCCAGCATTTT; CDR3 protein: CAISDGRGLGQPQHF
J gene: TRBJ2-3; clone size: few; V gene: TRBV27; D gene: NA; CDR3 DNA: TGTGCCAGCAGTCCCTCCGCCGGGGAGTCCACAGATACGCAGTATTTT; CDR3 protein: CASSPSAGESTDTQYF
J gene: TRBJ1-6; clone size: many; V gene: TRBV3-1; D gene: NA; CDR3 DNA: TGTGCCAGCAGCCCAGTTGGGCCTCCATCCCCCTCACCCCTCCACTTT; CDR3 protein: CASSPVGPPSPSPLHF
J gene: TRBJ2-5; clone size: NA; V gene: TRBV29-1; D gene: TRBD1; CDR3 DNA: TGCAGCGATGGGACAGGGGCCCCCCAAGAGACCCAGTACTTC; CDR3 protein: CSDGTGAPQETQYF
J gene: TRBJ2-7; clone size: many; V gene: TRBV6-5; D gene: TRBD1; CDR3 DNA: TGTGCCAGCAGAGGACAGGGTACACACGAGCAGTACTTC; CDR3 protein: CASRGQGTHEQYF
J gene: TRBJ2-2; clone size: NA; V gene: TRBV14; D gene: NA; CDR3 DNA: TGTGCCAGCAGCCAAGAACGTCCCGTTGGGGGGCAGTACACCGGGGAGCTGTTTTTT; CDR3 protein: CASSQERPVGGQYTGELFF
J gene: TRBJ1-4; clone size: many; V gene: TRBV6-5; D gene: NA; CDR3 DNA: TGTGCCAGCAGTTACTCCTGGTCGGGGGTCAGGGAAAAACTGTTTTTT; CDR3 protein: CASSYSWSGVREKLFF
J gene: TRBJ2-5; clone size: NA; V gene: TRBV6-2/TRBV6-3; D gene: NA; CDR3 DNA: TGTGCCAGCAGTGGGGGGAGCAAGACCCAGTACTTC; CDR3 protein: CASSGGSKTQYF
J gene: TRBJ2-7; clone size: NA; V gene: TRBV20-1; D gene: TRBD1; CDR3 DNA: TGCAGCACCGGACAGGGTCAAGAGCAGTACTTC; CDR3 protein: CSTGQGQEQYF
J gene: TRBJ2-3; clone size: NA; V gene: TRBV7-8; D gene: TRBD2; CDR3 DNA: TGTGCCAGCAGCACCAGACTAGGAGCGGGGCGAGCAGATACGCAGTATTTT; CDR3 protein: CASSTRLGAGRADTQYF
J gene: TRBJ2-7; clone size: few; V gene: TRBV7-2; D gene: NA; CDR3 DNA: TGTGCCAGCAGCTTGGGGGCCAGGTTTGGCGGCGCAAACTACGAGCAGTACTTC; CDR3 protein: CASSLGARFGGANYEQYF
J gene: TRBJ1-3; clone size: NA; V gene: TRBV9; D gene: NA; CDR3 DNA: TGTGCCAGCACCACCAGCGGGACCTCTGGAAACACCATATATTTT; CDR3 protein: CASTTSGTSGNTIYF
J gene: TRBJ2-1; clone size: many; V gene: TRBV6-2/TRBV6-3; D gene: TRBD2; CDR3 DNA: TGTGCCAGCAGTTACTCTCCGACTAGCGGGATCTACAATGAGCAGTTCTTC; CDR3 protein: CASSYSPTSGIYNEQFF
J gene: TRBJ2-3; clone size: many; V gene: TRBV29-1; D gene: TRBD2; CDR3 DNA: TGCAGCGTTGGCTATCCCGGACTAGCGGGCGGGGCACCGTATTTT; CDR3 protein: CSVGYPGLAGGAPYF